This entry lists 28 T cell receptor beta chains sequenced from one sample in a study of OX40 agonist ivuxolimab in advanced cancers. Generated by immunoSEQ multiplex PCR, the TCRdb table keeps only in-frame clones and is missing some. The sample lists some 70,000 clones; about nine tenths were seen once. Sequenced here: CD4+ or CD8+ T cells sorted from blood, sampled in a trial of the OX40 agonist ivuxolimab. Source of these receptors: an adult with an advanced solid tumor such as melanoma, head and neck, liver or kidney cancer.

The chain joins TRBV6-6 to TRBJ1-5; weak D call: TRBD1 (5 bases). The V end lost 6 bases, the J end lost 1 base, and 13 bases lay between the germline ends. This CDR3 region has 15 residues. Looked up from germline, CDR1 is MNHNY and CDR2 is SVGAGI (reference sequence). The chain's CDR3 is CASSPIAGSNQPQHF. The CDR3 DNA sequence: TGTGCCAGCAGCCCTATCGCAGGGAGCAATCAGCCCCAGCATTTT.

The V and J genes are TRBV9 and TRBJ2-3; 9 bases are a match to TRBD2. The CDR3 covers 15 residues. The germline V gene has CDR1 SGDLS and CDR2 YYNGEE. V was pared by 0 bases and J by 1 base, with 0 bases of the junction left unmatched. The CDR3 coding sequence is TGTGCCAGCAGCGTAGCTAGCGGGGGCACAGATACGCAGTATTTT. Its translation: CASSVASGGTDTQYF.

The rearrangement joins TRBV12-5 to TRBJ1-3; D might be TRBD1 (5 bases). The germline V gene has CDR1 LGHNT and CDR2 FRNRAP. Trimming left V 6 bases short and J 5 bases short, with 17 bases between. The CDR3 spans 15 residues. The CDR3 nucleotides are TGTGCTAGTGGCCCCACCCGGGGGGGGAGAAACACCATATATTTT. It codes for CASGPTRGGRNTIYF.

This chain connects TRBV6-1 to TRBJ2-3; 11 nucleotides match TRBD2. Germline V gives CDR1 MNHNS, CDR2 SASEGT. The CDR3 runs 15 residues. V shed 4 bases, J shed 4 bases, and the junction held 4 bases outside the gene matches. The CDR3 is CASSVLAGDSDTQYF. The CDR3 DNA is TGTGCCAGCAGTGTACTAGCGGGGGATTCAGATACGCAGTATTTT.

The gene calls are TRBV6-1 and TRBJ1-2, with 8 bases matching TRBD1. The CDR3 runs 12 residues. Germline CDR1 and CDR2: MNHNS and SASEGT. Unmatched junction bases numbered 0, after V lost 3 bases and J lost 6 bases. This chain's CDR3 is CASSETGDGYTF. In DNA form, the CDR3 reads TGTGCCAGCAGTGAGACAGGGGATGGCTACACCTTC.

The chain links TRBV29-1 to TRBJ1-3; D is uncertain. The germline gives CDR1 SQVTM, CDR2 ANQGSEA. This CDR3 spans 13 amino acids. Trimming took 8 bases from V and 0 from J, leaving 11 bases between them. The CDR3 region is CSFRRNSGNTIYF. The CDR3 DNA reads TGCAGCTTTAGACGGAACTCTGGAAACACCATATATTTT.

V and J are TRBV5-6 and TRBJ2-4; D is undetermined. CDR3 length: 15 amino acids. Germline V gene data show CDR1 as SGHDT and CDR2 as YYEEEE. Between the trimmed V and J ends, which lost 3 bases and 5 bases, there was a span of 15 bases. The CDR3 loop reads CASSSRQRIENIQYF. CDR3 bases: TGTGCCAGCAGCTCCCGACAAAGGATCGAAAACATTCAGTACTTC.

The chain employs TRBV10-1 and TRBJ1-1; D unclear. V lost 6 bases, J lost 3 bases, and 20 bases lay in between. Germline V gene sequence: CDR1 WNHNN, CDR2 SYGVQD (reference sequence). There are 16 residues in the CDR3. CDR3 DNA: TGCGCCAGCAGAGAAACACCGACACCACCCCACACTGAAGCTTTCTTT. Translating it yields CASRETPTPPHTEAFF.

The CDR3 bases are TGTGCCAGCAGCCCGATTGGGGGTAGCTACACCTTC. It codes for CASSPIGGSYTF. The rearrangement joins TRBV7-2 to TRBJ1-2; D is perhaps TRBD1 (5 bases). V lost 5 bases to trimming and J lost 9 bases, with 13 bases between them. The germline V gene has CDR1 SGHTA and CDR2 FQGNSA. The CDR3 is made up of 12 amino acids.

V usage is TRBV7-8 and J usage is TRBJ2-7, with 11 nucleotides matching TRBD1. Losses at the gene ends were 5 bases for V and 2 bases for J; bases not matched to a gene: 2. The CDR3 loop spans 14 amino acids. In germline, CDR1 is SGHVS, CDR2 FQNEAQ. Here the CDR3 reads CASSRTGGPYEQYF. The CDR3 DNA is TGTGCCAGCAGCCGGACAGGGGGCCCCTACGAGCAGTACTTC.

V and J are TRBV2 and TRBJ2-1; 7 bases agree with TRBD1. J lost 4 bases, V lost 5 bases, and 11 bases had no gene match. Germline V CDR1 and CDR2: SNHLY, FYNNEI. The CDR3 runs 16 residues. The CDR3 loop is CASSRLDRWGYNEQFF. Written as DNA, the CDR3 is TGTGCCAGCAGTCGGTTGGACAGGTGGGGATACAATGAGCAGTTCTTC.

The chain has TRBV6-6 and TRBJ2-5; D remains ambiguous. Germline CDR1 is MNHNY and CDR2 is SVGAGI (reference sequence). The CDR3 is 16 residues long. The ends were cut back, 4 bases at V and 5 bases at J, with 20 bases in the middle. CDR3 region: CASSSSWLISGETQYF. Here the CDR3 DNA reads TGTGCCAGCAGTTCCTCGTGGTTGATTTCCGGGGAGACCCAGTACTTC.

J is TRBJ2-2 and V is TRBV6-1, with D perhaps TRBD2 (6 bases). Trimming took 6 bases from V and 2 from J, leaving 10 bases between them. Germline V lookup: CDR1 MNHNS, CDR2 SASEGT. The CDR3 contains 14 residues. The CDR3 loop reads CASRGGINTGELFF. CDR3 nucleotide sequence: TGTGCCAGCAGGGGAGGTATTAACACCGGGGAGCTGTTTTTT.

This clone was observed a single time. The DNA of the CDR3 is TGTGCCAGCAGCGTTGCGGGGGCGAGCTCCTACAATGAGCAGTTCTTC. It yields the protein CASSVAGASSYNEQFF. The J gene is TRBJ2-1, the V gene TRBV9; possible D gene TRBD2, 7 bases. Between the trimmed V and J ends, which lost 2 bases and 0 bases, there was a span of 12 bases. This CDR3 is built from 16 residues. The germline CDR1 and CDR2 sequences are SGDLS and YYNGEE.

This rearrangement joins TRBV19 to TRBJ2-1; D possibly corresponds to TRBD2 (6 bases). This CDR3 region has 14 residues. The V end was cut by 10 bases, the J end by 5 bases, with 18 bases between. CDR1 and CDR2 (germline): LNHDA, SQIVND (reference sequence). CDR3 coding DNA: TGTGCCATTCGCGGGAAGGGCGTCCACAATGAGCAGTTCTTC. Translating it yields CAIRGKGVHNEQFF.

This chain connects TRBV10-3 to TRBJ2-1, with 11 bases lining up with TRBD2. With 5 bases clipped from V and 6 bases from J, the junction kept 6 bases outside the gene matches. The CDR3 is made up of 15 amino acids. The V gene's germline CDR1 is ENHRY and CDR2 SYGVKD. The CDR3 here is CAISLAGGPLNEQFF. CDR3 in DNA: TGTGCCATCAGTTTAGCGGGGGGGCCGCTCAATGAGCAGTTCTTC.

V and J are TRBV6-6 and TRBJ2-7; 9 bases are shared with TRBD1. The CDR3 has 15 residues. The V segment lost 5 bases and the J segment 3 bases; nucleotides outside the gene matches: 8. Germline V lookup: CDR1 MNHNY, CDR2 SVGAGI (reference sequence). The CDR3 coding sequence is TGTGCCAGCAGTCCAGGGACAGGGAATCTCTACGAGCAGTACTTC. Its translation is CASSPGTGNLYEQYF.

The gene calls are TRBV6-5 and TRBJ2-5, with TRBD2 identical over 9 bases. The CDR3 has 14 amino acids. Germline trimming cut 6 bases from V and 5 bases from J; bases unmatched to any gene: 7. The germline CDR1 and CDR2 sequences are MNHEY and SVGAGI. CDR3 region: CASRLAGVGETQYF. DNA of the CDR3: TGTGCCAGCAGATTAGCGGGGGTCGGGGAGACCCAGTACTTC.

Of note for this clone: This CDR3 fails to terminate in the conserved phenylalanine or tryptophan, so it likely reflects a read error. No DNA is shown, since the ends of the CDR3 on it are uncertain; the CDR3 is the one TCRdb lists. The chain carries TRBV6-5 and TRBJ1-1. Looked up from germline, CDR1 is MNHEY and CDR2 is SVGAGI. The CDR3 extends over 13 residues, inclusive of both ends. CDR3 residues: CASRDRGSGVSFI.

The rearrangement links TRBV10-3 to TRBJ2-1; the D gene is possibly TRBD2 (7 bases). The V gene lost 6 bases and the J gene lost 0 bases, with 15 bases spanning the gap. The CDR3 extends over 16 amino acids. The V gene's germline CDR1 is ENHRY and CDR2 SYGVKD. The CDR3 reads CAISGSAGASYNEQFF. The CDR3 nucleotides read TGTGCCATCAGCGGATCGGCGGGGGCCTCCTACAATGAGCAGTTCTTC.

J is TRBJ2-5 and V is TRBV18; 8 bases agree with TRBD1. There are 12 residues in the CDR3. Germline assignment: CDR1 KGHSH and CDR2 LQKENI. V shed 10 bases, J shed 3 bases, and the junction held 4 bases outside the gene matches. This CDR3 is CATGQGKETQYF. CDR3 DNA: TGTGCCACCGGACAGGGAAAAGAGACCCAGTACTTC.

This clone was observed once. The rearrangement links TRBV19 to TRBJ1-2; possible D gene TRBD1, 5 bases. Germline V gene sequence: CDR1 LNHDA, CDR2 SQIVND (reference sequence). This CDR3 contains 12 residues. The ends were cut back, 6 bases at V and 9 bases at J, with 14 bases in the middle. CDR3 DNA sequence: TGTGCCAGTAGAAAACCAGGGTATAGCTACACCTTC. Translating it yields CASRKPGYSYTF.

About this clone itself: Other DNA sequences in this specimen translate into the identical CDR3. The V call is TRBV7-9, the J call TRBJ1-4; TRBD1 aligns across 7 bases. CDR3 size: 17 residues. Germline CDR1 reads SEHNR; CDR2 reads FQNEAQ (reference sequence). V lost 5 bases, J lost 0 bases, and 9 bases stayed unmatched. Written as DNA, the CDR3 is TGTGCCAGCAGCCTCCTCACAGGGGTTGCAACTAATGAAAAACTGTTTTTT. This translates into CASSLLTGVATNEKLFF.

This chain joins TRBV10-1 and TRBJ2-7; the D gene could be TRBD1 or TRBD2 (5 bases each). Trimming stripped 6 bases from V and 6 bases from J, with 15 bases between. Germline V CDR1 and CDR2: WNHNN, SYGVQD (reference sequence). The CDR3 has 13 residues. Here the CDR3 reads CASRRDLTSEQYF. The CDR3 bases are TGCGCCAGCAGGAGGGACCTAACCTCCGAGCAGTACTTC.

The CDR3 loop reads CASSLANSGPYGYTF. The CDR3 DNA is TGCGCCAGCAGCTTGGCCAATTCAGGACCCTATGGCTACACCTTC. This chain links TRBV5-1 with TRBJ1-2; D ambiguous. Per germline, CDR1 SGHRS and CDR2 YFSETQ. The CDR3 is made up of 15 amino acids. V was shortened by 0 bases and J by 4 bases, with 13 bases between the two germline ends.

With respect to this clone: The junction departs from germline at one end; a sequencing error may be responsible. The same CDR3 also results from other DNA sequences found in this sample. The chain combines TRBV19 with TRBJ1-5; TRBD1 matches 10 bases. CDR3 size: 15 residues. Germline CDR1 and CDR2: LNHDA and SQIVND (reference sequence). CDR3 sequence: CASSIEDRGSQPQHF. The CDR3 region has the DNA TGCGCCAGTAGTATTGAGGACAGGGGGAGTCAGCCCCAGCATTTT.

The J gene is TRBJ2-1, the V gene TRBV19; D might be TRBD2 (5 bases). CDR1 and CDR2 (germline): LNHDA, SQIVND (reference sequence). This CDR3 is 13 amino acids long. Trimming pared 5 bases from V and 5 bases from J, leaving 10 bases between. This chain's CDR3 is CASSPERDNEQFF. The CDR3 DNA reads as TGTGCCAGTAGTCCTGAGAGGGACAATGAGCAGTTCTTC.

This clone is deemed medium-sized. CDR3 nucleotide sequence: TGTGCCAGCAGCCGCGACAGGGAATTTGGCTACACCTTC. It codes for CASSRDREFGYTF. The rearrangement links TRBV7-9 to TRBJ1-2; TRBD1 matches 7 bases. CDR3 length equals 13 residues. Germline CDR1 is SEHNR and CDR2 is FQNEAQ (reference sequence). V lost 5 bases, J lost 7 bases, and 7 bases stayed unmatched.